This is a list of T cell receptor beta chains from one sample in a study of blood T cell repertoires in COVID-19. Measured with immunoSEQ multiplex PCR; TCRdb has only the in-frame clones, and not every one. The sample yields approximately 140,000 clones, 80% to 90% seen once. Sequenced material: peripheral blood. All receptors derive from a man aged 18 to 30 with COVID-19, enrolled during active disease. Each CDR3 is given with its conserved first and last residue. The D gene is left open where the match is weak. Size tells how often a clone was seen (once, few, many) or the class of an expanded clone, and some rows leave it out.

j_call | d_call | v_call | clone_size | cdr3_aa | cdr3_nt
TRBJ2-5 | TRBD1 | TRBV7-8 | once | CASSGDRFWGETQYF | TGTGCCAGCAGCGGGGACAGGTTTTGGGGAGAGACCCAGTACTTC
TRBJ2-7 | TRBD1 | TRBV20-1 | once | CSASGQGVFYEQYF | TGCAGTGCTAGTGGGCAGGGGGTGTTCTACGAGCAGTACTTC
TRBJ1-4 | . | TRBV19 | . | CASSIYVATNEKLLF | TGTGCCAGTAGTATATACGTCGCAACTAATGAAAAACTGCTTTTT
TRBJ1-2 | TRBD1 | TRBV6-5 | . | CASRETGRYGYTF | TGTGCCAGCAGAGAGACAGGGCGGTATGGCTACACCTTC
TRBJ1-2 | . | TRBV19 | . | CASSTWGLNYGYTF | TGTGCCAGTAGTACTTGGGGGCTGAACTATGGCTACACCTTC
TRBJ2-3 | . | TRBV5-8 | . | CASSSGLVSSTDTQYF | TGTGCCAGCAGCTCGGGACTCGTATCTAGCACAGATACGCAGTATTTT
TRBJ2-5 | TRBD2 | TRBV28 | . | CASSFRGGRETQYF | TGTGCCAGCAGTTTCCGGGGGGGCCGTGAGACCCAGTACTTC
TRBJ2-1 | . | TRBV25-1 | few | CASSQAVGGSSYNEQFF | TGTGCCAGCAGTCAGGCAGTAGGAGGGAGCTCCTACAATGAGCAGTTCTTC
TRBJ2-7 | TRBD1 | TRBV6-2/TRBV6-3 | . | CASSRGQLYEQYF | TGTGCCAGCAGTAGGGGACAGTTGTACGAGCAGTACTTC
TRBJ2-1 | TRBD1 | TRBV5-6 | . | CASSLYAGTGYNEQFF | TGTGCCAGCAGCCTGTACGCCGGGACAGGTTACAATGAGCAGTTCTTC
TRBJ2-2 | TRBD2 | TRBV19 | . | CASSMEREGTGELFF | TGTGCCAGTAGTATGGAGCGGGAGGGAACCGGGGAGCTGTTTTTT
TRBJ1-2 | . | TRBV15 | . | CATSSLPLSQGFENYGYTF | TGTGCCACCAGCAGCTTACCTCTCTCCCAGGGCTTCGAGAACTATGGCTACACCTTC
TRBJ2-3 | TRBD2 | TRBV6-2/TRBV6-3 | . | CASSSSGSTDTQYF | TGTGCCAGCAGTTCTAGCGGGAGCACAGATACGCAGTATTTT
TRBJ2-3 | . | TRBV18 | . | CASSPPGAPSTDTQYF | TGTGCCAGCTCACCACCGGGAGCCCCTAGCACAGATACGCAGTATTTT
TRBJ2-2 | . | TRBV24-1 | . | CATQEQGNTGELFF | TGTGCCACCCAAGAACAGGGTAACACCGGGGAGCTGTTTTTT
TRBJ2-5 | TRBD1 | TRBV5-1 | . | CASSSQVAGQGKETQYF | TGCGCCAGCAGCTCTCAGGTAGCGGGACAGGGGAAAGAGACCCAGTACTTC
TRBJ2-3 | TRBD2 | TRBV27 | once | CASSLGAGGDTDTQYF | TGTGCCAGCAGTTTGGGGGCGGGAGGGGACACAGATACGCAGTATTTT
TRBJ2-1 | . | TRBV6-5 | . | CASNQGAEQFF | TGTGCCAGCAACCAGGGTGCTGAGCAGTTCTTC
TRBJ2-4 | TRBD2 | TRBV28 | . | CASRSGGKNIQYF | TGTGCCAGCAGGAGCGGGGGCAAAAACATTCAGTACTTC
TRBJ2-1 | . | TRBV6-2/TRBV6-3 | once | CASSYPGLGGYNEQFF | TGTGCCAGCAGTTACCCAGGACTAGGGGGGTACAATGAGCAGTTCTTC
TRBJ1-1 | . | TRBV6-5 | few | CASKWEGNTEAFF | TGTGCCAGCAAGTGGGAGGGGAACACTGAAGCTTTCTTT
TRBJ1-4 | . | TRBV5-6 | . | CASSLAGLEKLLF | TGTGCCAGCAGCTTGGCGGGACTAGAAAAACTGCTTTTT
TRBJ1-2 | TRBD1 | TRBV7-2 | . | CASSLTGGALYGYTF | TGTGCCAGCAGCTTGACAGGGGGCGCACTGTATGGCTACACCTTC
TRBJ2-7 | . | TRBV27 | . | CASSVMTGPTYEQYF | TGTGCCAGTTCAGTTATGACAGGTCCCACCTACGAGCAGTACTTC
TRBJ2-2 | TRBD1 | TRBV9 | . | CASSQGAGGTGELFF | TGTGCCAGCAGCCAGGGGGCAGGGGGAACCGGGGAGCTGTTTTTT
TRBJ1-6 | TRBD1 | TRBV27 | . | CASSSRQGSGSPLHF | TGTGCCAGCAGTTCGCGACAGGGTTCCGGATCACCCCTCCACTTT
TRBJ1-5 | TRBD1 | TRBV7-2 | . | CASSERTGINQPQHF | TGTGCCAGCAGCGAAAGGACAGGGATTAATCAGCCCCAGCATTTT
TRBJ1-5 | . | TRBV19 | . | CASSGADSNQPQHF | TGTGCCAGTAGTGGGGCGGATAGCAATCAGCCCCAGCATTTT
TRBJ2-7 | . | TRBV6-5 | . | CASSYSTGEPYEQYF | TGTGCCAGCAGTTACTCGACTGGGGAGCCCTACGAGCAGTACTTC
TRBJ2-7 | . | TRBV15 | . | CATSSHGQGGEGLYYEQYF | TGTGCCACCAGCAGTCACGGACAGGGAGGGGAAGGTCTCTACTACGAGCAGTACTTC
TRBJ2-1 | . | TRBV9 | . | CASSVGGLNEQFF | TGTGCCAGCAGCGTAGGCGGGCTCAATGAGCAGTTCTTC
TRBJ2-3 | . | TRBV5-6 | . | CASSYSVDTQYF | TGTGCCAGCAGCTACTCTGTAGATACGCAGTATTTT
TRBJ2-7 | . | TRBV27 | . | CASSPGLSREQYF | TGTGCCAGCAGTCCGGGACTGTCCCGAGAGCAGTACTTC
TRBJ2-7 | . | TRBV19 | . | CASSIQPGMYYEQYF | TGTGCCAGTAGTATTCAGCCAGGGATGTACTACGAGCAGTACTTC
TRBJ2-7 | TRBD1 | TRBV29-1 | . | CSVESTGAEQYF | TGCAGCGTTGAATCAACAGGGGCCGAGCAGTACTTC
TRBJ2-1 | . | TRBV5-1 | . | CASSLVRAGRDNEQFF | TGCGCCAGCAGCTTGGTCCGGGCGGGTAGGGACAATGAGCAGTTCTTC
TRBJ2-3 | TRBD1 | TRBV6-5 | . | CASSSRRGQGVDTQYF | TGTGCCAGCAGTTCCCGCCGTGGACAGGGCGTAGATACGCAGTATTTT
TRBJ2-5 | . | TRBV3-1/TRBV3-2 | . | CASSQKDWEETQYF | TGTGCCAGCAGCCAAAAAGACTGGGAAGAGACCCAGTACTTC
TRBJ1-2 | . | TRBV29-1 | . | CSVDGGPRGYGYTF | TGCAGCGTTGACGGGGGACCGCGTGGCTATGGCTACACCTTC
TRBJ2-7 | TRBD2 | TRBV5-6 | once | CASSLAPSGSYEQYF | TGTGCCAGCAGCTTGGCCCCTAGCGGGAGTTACGAGCAGTACTTC
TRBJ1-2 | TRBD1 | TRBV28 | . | CASSPIGTADGYTF | TGTGCCAGCAGTCCAATCGGGACAGCCGATGGCTACACCTTC
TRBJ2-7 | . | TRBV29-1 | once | CSVEGTQSSYEQYF | TGCAGCGTTGAGGGGACACAGAGCTCCTACGAGCAGTACTTC
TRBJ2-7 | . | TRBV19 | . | CASSGRDLPYEQYF | TGTGCCAGTAGTGGACGGGATCTACCCTACGAGCAGTACTTC
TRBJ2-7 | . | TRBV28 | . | CASSKAGFLGEQYF | TGTGCCAGCAGCAAAGCGGGTTTCCTGGGGGAGCAGTACTTC
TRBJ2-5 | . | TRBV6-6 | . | CASRKDTNPAETQYF | TGTGCCAGCAGAAAAGACACCAACCCCGCAGAGACCCAGTACTTC
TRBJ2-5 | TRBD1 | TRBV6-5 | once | CASSYTGEETQYF | TGTGCCAGCAGTTACACAGGGGAAGAGACCCAGTACTTC
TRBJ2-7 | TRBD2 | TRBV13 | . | CASSLLPSSGPYEQYF | TGTGCCAGCAGCTTATTACCGTCTAGCGGCCCCTACGAGCAGTACTTC
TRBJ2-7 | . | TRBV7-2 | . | CASSLATYWSSYEQYF | TGTGCCAGCAGCTTAGCCACGTATTGGAGCTCCTACGAGCAGTACTTC
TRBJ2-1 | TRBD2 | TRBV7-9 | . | CASSLESREVEFF | TGTGCCAGCAGCTTAGAATCCCGGGAGGTCGAATTCTTC
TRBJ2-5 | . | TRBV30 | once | CAWSVRYQETQYF | TGTGCCTGGAGCGTACGGTACCAAGAGACCCAGTACTTC
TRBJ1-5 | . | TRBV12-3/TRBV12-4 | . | CASSTTGYQPQHF | TGTGCCAGCAGTACCACAGGGTACCAGCCCCAGCATTTT
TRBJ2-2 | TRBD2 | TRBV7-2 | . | CASSVTSGANTGELFF | TGTGCCAGCAGCGTAACTAGCGGGGCGAACACCGGGGAGCTGTTTTTT
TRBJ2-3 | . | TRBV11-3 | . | CASSPGQPTDTQYF | TGTGCCAGCAGCCCTGGACAGCCCACAGATACGCAGTATTTT
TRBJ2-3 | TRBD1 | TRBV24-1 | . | CATSDPTGSGGTDTQYF | TGTGCCACCAGTGACCCGACAGGGTCTGGGGGCACAGATACGCAGTATTTT
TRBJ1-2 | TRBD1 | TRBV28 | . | CASIPGDRARGYTF | TGTGCCAGCATTCCCGGGGACAGGGCGCGGGGCTACACCTTC